One and the same sample provided the 2 T cell receptor beta chains below, sequenced in a study of early T cells in non-severe SARS-CoV-2 infection. TCRdb reprocessed the 5' RACE reads with MiXCR, giving one entry per CDR3 protein. The sample shows about 110,000 distinct CDR3 sequences, around 12% of them seen only once. Source: whole blood, taken at baseline. These receptors were collected from an adult who was a healthcare worker with PCR-confirmed SARS-CoV-2 infection or an uninfected control (not recorded which).

This clonotype was observed a handful of times. This rearrangement joins TRBV20-1 to TRBJ2-1; the match to TRBD2 covers 13 bases. The CDR3 loop spans 16 amino acids. Unmatched junction bases numbered 13, after V lost 6 bases and J lost 8 bases. Germline values: CDR1 DFQATT, CDR2 SNEGSKA (reference sequence). The CDR3 DNA reads TGCAGTGCAAGTAGGACTAGCGGGGGCCTCAGGGATGAGCAGTTCTTC. Translated: CSASRTSGGLRDEQFF.

In its sample, this clonotype was seen a few times. This chain uses TRBV6-2 or TRBV6-3 with TRBJ2-7, with TRBD2 matching 13 bases. The CDR3 runs 18 residues. V shed 2 bases and J 0 bases; nucleotides not matched to a gene: 7. CDR1 MNHEY and CDR2 SVGEGT come from the germline V gene. This CDR3 is CASSYAGTSGAHSYEQYF. The CDR3 DNA is TGTGCCAGCAGTTACGCGGGGACTAGCGGGGCGCACTCCTACGAGCAGTACTTC.